One TCR beta chain is described in this entry. The target antigen is unknown. The CDR3 contains 16 residues. The junction had 12 bases not matched to a gene; V was cut back by 5 bases and J by 5 bases. The germline V gene encodes CDR1 MDHEN and CDR2 SYDVKM. This sample was taken from a study of cytomegalovirus exposure and HLA in healthy donors. Primers included in the PCR were 60 Vbeta and 13 Jbeta primers. Here immunoSEQ multiplex PCR was the method, and the copy in TCRdb shows in-frame clones only, minus some. The sample has 110,000 or so clones, about 76% seen once; the top ten hold around 7.7%. Broader study findings: Specific recognition of CMV antigens was confirmed in vitro for a few chains (all CMV-associated). Productive rates of about 90% or about 30% were seen for most TCR beta V segments in an earlier analysis.

Sequencing was performed on PBMCs. The chain employs TRBV28 and TRBJ2-3; 8 bases match TRBD2. The clonotype was recovered from a man aged 35-49 years in good health and CMV-seronegative. CDR3 loop: CASSLFGGGLGDTQYF. The CDR3 DNA follows: TGTGCCAGCAGTCTTTTCGGCGGGGGGCTGGGAGATACGCAGTATTTT.